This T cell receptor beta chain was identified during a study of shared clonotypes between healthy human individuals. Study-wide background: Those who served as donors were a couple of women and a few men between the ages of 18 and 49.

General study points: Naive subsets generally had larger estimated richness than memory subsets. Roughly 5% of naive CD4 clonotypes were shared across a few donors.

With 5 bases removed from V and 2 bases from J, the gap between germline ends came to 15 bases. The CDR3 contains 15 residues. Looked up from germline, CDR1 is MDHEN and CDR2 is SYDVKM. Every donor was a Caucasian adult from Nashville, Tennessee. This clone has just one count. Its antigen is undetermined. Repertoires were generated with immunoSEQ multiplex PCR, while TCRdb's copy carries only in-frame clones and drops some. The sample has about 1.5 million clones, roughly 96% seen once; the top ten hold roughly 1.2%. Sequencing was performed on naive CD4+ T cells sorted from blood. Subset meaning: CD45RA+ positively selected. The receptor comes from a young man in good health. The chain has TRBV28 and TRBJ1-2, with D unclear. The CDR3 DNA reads TGTGCCAGCAGTCCAAATCCGGGAGACAACTATGGCTACACCTTC. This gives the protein CASSPNPGDNYGYTF.